The 18 T cell receptor beta chains given below trace back to one sample, sequenced in a study of T cells after yellow fever vaccination. Each CDR3 protein is one row after TCRdb ran MiXCR on the 5' RACE reads. This repertoire shows some 390,000 distinct CDR3 sequences, 6.2% found once; its top ten account for about 15%. This specimen was PBMCs, taken 5 days after the yellow fever booster vaccination. Receptors originate from a man aged 25-45 years who received the YFV17D yellow fever vaccine.

The chain employs TRBV27 and TRBJ2-1; possibly TRBD1 for D (6 bases). The germline CDR1 and CDR2 sequences are MNHEY and SMNVEV (reference sequence). V was shortened by 6 bases and J by 9 bases, with 18 bases between the two germline ends. CDR3 size: 14 residues. The CDR3 sequence: CASRPLRGSGEQFF. The CDR3 region has the DNA TGTGCCAGCAGACCGTTAAGGGGGAGTGGTGAGCAGTTCTTC.

In this sample, this clonotype turned up many times. The chain uses TRBV7-2 and TRBJ2-3; D might be TRBD2 (6 bases). This CDR3 is 14 amino acids long. V lost 4 bases, J lost 13 bases, and 21 bases lay in between. Germline-derived CDR1 and CDR2 are SGHTA and FQGNSA. Here the CDR3 DNA reads TGTGCCAGCAGCTCCGACGGTGGGGGGAGTTCTAAGTATTTT. It is translated as CASSSDGGGSSKYF.

This clonotype was seen more than once but under ten times. This chain connects TRBV30 to TRBJ2-3, with D tentatively TRBD1 or TRBD2 (5 bases each). This CDR3 contains 15 residues. Germline V gene data show CDR1 as GTSNPN and CDR2 as SVGIG (reference sequence). V lost 4 bases, J lost 2 bases, and 16 bases lay in between. The CDR3 nucleotides are TGTGCCTGGACCTCCGGGGCCGGCCCCACAGATACGCAGTATTTT. It is translated as CAWTSGAGPTDTQYF.

The chain carries TRBV10-3 and TRBJ2-7, with D perhaps given as TRBD1 or TRBD2 (5 bases each). CDR1 and CDR2 (germline): ENHRY, SYGVKD. The CDR3 totals 13 residues. V lost 4 bases and J lost 7, with 14 bases in between. Here the CDR3 DNA reads TGTGCCATCAGTGCAGGGACGGGACCTGAGCAGTACTTC. Translating gives CAISAGTGPEQYF.

J is TRBJ2-1 and V is TRBV27, with D tentatively TRBD1 (6 bases). There are 16 residues in the CDR3. Germline V gene lookup returns CDR1 MNHEY and CDR2 SMNVEV (reference sequence). Trimming stripped 6 bases from V and 7 bases from J, with 22 bases between. Written as DNA, the CDR3 is TGTGCCAGCAGACCAAGTGGGGGCGCGTTTGTGAATGAGCAGTTCTTC. Amino acids: CASRPSGGAFVNEQFF.

This clonotype was detected a few times. The CDR3 loop reads CAISGRAGTYNEQFF. CDR3 in DNA: TGTGCCATCAGCGGTCGCGCAGGGACCTACAATGAGCAGTTCTTC. This chain joins TRBV10-3 and TRBJ2-1; perhaps TRBD1 as D (5 bases). The CDR3 consists of 15 residues. Germline V gives CDR1 ENHRY, CDR2 SYGVKD. Deletions cut 6 bases from V and 2 bases from J, with 14 bases between.

The chain joins TRBV16 to TRBJ2-7, with D tentatively TRBD2 (6 bases). Between the trimmed V and J ends, which lost 1 base and 4 bases, there was a span of 11 bases. The germline V gene has CDR1 KGHSY and CDR2 FQNENV. This CDR3 has 14 amino acids. The CDR3, as DNA: TGTGCCAGCAGCCAATGGCCCGGGAGATACGAGCAGTACTTC. Translating gives CASSQWPGRYEQYF.

V usage is TRBV20-1 and J usage is TRBJ1-6, with 7 positions matching TRBD1. The V gene end was trimmed by 5 bases and the J gene end by 4 bases; junction bases not matched to a gene: 5. The CDR3 totals 14 residues. The germline gives CDR1 DFQATT, CDR2 SNEGSKA (reference sequence). CDR3 bases: TGCAGTGCTGACTCGGGACAGTATAATTCACCCCTCCACTTT. It translates to CSADSGQYNSPLHF.

The chain employs TRBV7-2 and TRBJ2-1; D might be TRBD2 (5 bases). The length of the CDR3 is 15 residues. Trimming removed 2 bases at V and 7 bases at J, with 15 bases between. The germline V gene encodes CDR1 SGHTA and CDR2 FQGNSA. CDR3 sequence (DNA): TGTGCCAGCAGCTTAATTGGTGCTAGCTGGAATGAGCAGTTCTTC. The encoded protein is CASSLIGASWNEQFF.

This clonotype has at least ten counts. This chain uses TRBV19 with TRBJ1-1; D is unclear. V was pared by 2 bases and J by 8 bases, with 15 bases between. This CDR3 spans 14 amino acids. From germline, CDR1 is LNHDA and CDR2 SQIVND (reference sequence). The CDR3 DNA follows: TGTGCCAGTAGTATACGGACGGGAAGCGGAGAAGCTTTCTTT. Protein sequence: CASSIRTGSGEAFF.

This clonotype was observed at least ten times. The genes are TRBV7-8 and TRBJ2-7, with 12 bases fitting TRBD2. Germline V lookup: CDR1 SGHVS, CDR2 FQNEAQ. This CDR3 comprises 15 residues. The ends lost 3 bases at V and 3 bases at J; junction bases unmatched: 3. The CDR3 region is CASSFRLAGDYEQYF. CDR3 nucleotide sequence: TGTGCCAGCAGCTTTCGACTAGCGGGAGACTACGAGCAGTACTTC.

A few counts support this clonotype. This rearrangement joins TRBV12-3 or TRBV12-4 to TRBJ2-1; unclear D gene. The CDR3 has 15 amino acids. Between the trimmed V and J ends, which lost 7 bases and 1 base, there was a span of 14 bases. The CDR3 nucleotides are TGTGCCAGCACCCTACCGACTGGATCCTACAATGAGCAGTTCTTC. It specifies CASTLPTGSYNEQFF.

The chain employs TRBV5-1 and TRBJ2-5; 13 bases are a match to TRBD2. V gave up 4 bases and J gave up 1 base; unmatched junction bases: 4. From germline, CDR1 is SGHRS and CDR2 YFSETQ. This CDR3 spans 16 amino acids. CDR3 amino acids: CASSPWTSGSQETQYF. The CDR3 bases are TGCGCCAGCAGCCCGTGGACTAGCGGGAGCCAAGAGACCCAGTACTTC. Together with reference TRBV5-1 and TRBJ2-5, the CDR3 gives the full variable domain: KAGVTQTPRYLIKTRGQQVTLSCSPISGHRSVSWYQQTPGQGLQFLFEYFSETQRNKGNFPGRFSGRQFSNSRSEMNVSTLELGDSALYLCASSPWTSGSQETQYFGPGTRLLVL.

This clonotype was observed many times. The V and J genes are TRBV7-3 and TRBJ2-1; maybe TRBD1 (5 bases). Trimming shortened V by 4 bases and J by 4 bases, and 14 bases separated the two germline ends. The CDR3 totals 15 residues. In germline, CDR1 is SGHTA, CDR2 FQGTGA. The CDR3 is CASSSRQGIYNEQFF. In nucleotides, the CDR3 is TGTGCCAGCAGCTCCCGTCAGGGCATATACAATGAGCAGTTCTTC.

As to this clonotype: Sequence at one end of the junction differs from germline and may be a read error. The chain has TRBV4-3 and TRBJ2-1; D might be TRBD2 (5 bases). Germline values: CDR1 LGHNA, CDR2 YSLEER. This CDR3 has 13 amino acids. The CDR3: CASSRLIDNVQFF. The CDR3 DNA reads TGCGCCAGCAGCCGACTAATTGACAATGTGCAGTTCTTC.

This clonotype was seen only a few times. CDR3 nucleotide sequence: TGTGCCAGCAGCTCAGAACCCGCGAACTATGGCTACACCTTC. Its protein product is CASSSEPANYGYTF. V gene TRBV7-9 combines with J gene TRBJ1-2; D is unclear. Germline V gene data show CDR1 as SEHNR and CDR2 as FQNEAQ (reference sequence). Trimming took 4 bases from V and 2 from J, leaving 11 bases between them. This CDR3 comprises 14 residues.

This clonotype occurred many times. The chain joins TRBV19 to TRBJ1-6; D might be TRBD1 (5 bases). Trimming removed 5 bases from V and 14 bases from J, with 19 bases in between. Germline loops: CDR1 LNHDA, CDR2 SQIVND (reference sequence). CDR3 length equals 14 residues. CDR3 coding DNA: TGTGCCAGTAGTGTTCCGGGACGCGAACGGACCCTCCACTTT. Amino acid sequence: CASSVPGRERTLHF.

This clonotype was counted only a few times. This chain uses TRBV5-5 with TRBJ2-1, with TRBD1 matching 7 bases. There are 14 residues in the CDR3. The V segment lost 4 bases and the J segment 8 bases; nucleotides outside the gene matches: 9. Germline CDR1 SGHKS, CDR2 YYEKEE (reference sequence). CDR3 residues: CASSTVTGWDEQFF. The DNA of the CDR3 is TGTGCCAGCAGCACCGTGACAGGGTGGGATGAGCAGTTCTTC. Full variable domain (outside the CDR3, taken from reference TRBV5-5 and TRBJ2-1): DAGVTQSPTHLIKTRGQQVTLRCSPISGHKSVSWYQQVLGQGPQFIFQYYEKEERGRGNFPDRFSARQFPNYSSELNVNALLLGDSALYLCASSTVTGWDEQFFGPGTRLTVL.